The rows below give T cell receptor beta chains drawn from one sample of a study of CD8 T cells in ankylosing spondylitis. TCRdb reprocessed the 5' RACE reads via MiXCR and lists one record per CDR3 protein. In the table there are fewer than 400,000 distinct CDR3 sequences, around 24% of which are singletons. Sequencing input: blood, either unsorted or a sorted T cell fraction (not recorded which). Receptors were obtained from a male donor with ankylosing spondylitis. CDR3s include the opening cysteine and the closing phenylalanine or tryptophan. Fields, in order: J gene, D gene, clone size, V gene, CDR3 protein, CDR3 DNA. D genes are given only for firm matches. Size is stated for part of the rows, as once, few or many counts, or as a class when the clone is expanded.

TRBJ1-1	TRBD1	.	TRBV6-5	CASSYSGSTGDMNTEAFF	TGTGCCAGCAGTTACTCCGGTTCGACAGGGGATATGAACACTGAAGCTTTCTTT
TRBJ2-3	TRBD1	medium-sized	TRBV12-3/TRBV12-4	CASTVGTGSTDTQYF	TGTGCCAGCACCGTTGGGACAGGAAGCACAGATACGCAGTATTTT
TRBJ2-7	.	.	TRBV20-1	CSARGPSSRDPYEQYF	TGCAGTGCTAGAGGCCCCTCGAGCAGAGACCCCTACGAGCAGTACTTC
TRBJ2-5	.	.	TRBV6-1	CASSRGQREETQYF	TGTGCCAGCAGCCGGGGACAACGCGAAGAGACCCAGTACTTC
TRBJ1-1	.	.	TRBV6-5	CAATSQTSAFF	TGTGCCGCAACGTCCCAGACCTCAGCTTTCTTT
TRBJ2-3	.	.	TRBV7-2	CASSLQVSQSTDTQYF	TGTGCCAGCAGCTTACAGGTCTCGCAGAGCACAGATACGCAGTATTTT
TRBJ2-3	TRBD2	many	TRBV15	CATSRESGRTDTQYF	TGTGCCACCAGCAGAGAAAGCGGGAGGACAGATACGCAGTATTTT
TRBJ2-1	.	.	TRBV20-1	CSAVGSYNEQFF	TGCAGTGCTGTGGGCTCCTACAATGAGCAGTTCTTC
TRBJ1-5	TRBD1	.	TRBV27	CASSFGQGLNNQPQHF	TGTGCCAGCAGTTTTGGACAGGGGCTGAACAATCAGCCCCAGCATTTT
TRBJ2-7	.	.	TRBV5-1	CASSRFPRLGANYEQYF	TGCGCCAGCAGCCGATTTCCCCGATTAGGGGCTAACTACGAGCAGTACTTC
TRBJ2-1	TRBD2	.	TRBV20-1	CSATFTSGRYNEQFF	TGCAGTGCTACGTTTACTAGCGGGAGGTACAATGAGCAGTTCTTC
TRBJ1-5	.	.	TRBV10-3	CAISSRDGSNQPQHF	TGTGCCATCAGCAGCCGGGACGGGAGCAATCAGCCCCAGCATTTT
TRBJ2-2	TRBD2	few	TRBV6-2/TRBV6-3	CASIQTSGRAWNTGELFF	TGTGCCAGCATCCAGACTAGCGGGAGGGCCTGGAACACCGGGGAGCTGTTTTTT
TRBJ1-1	.	few	TRBV28	CASSFGTSLTEAFF	TGTGCCAGCAGTTTCGGGACGTCGCTCACTGAAGCTTTCTTT
TRBJ2-7	.	.	TRBV21-1	CASSKEEAQTMGTSNYEQYF	TGTGCCAGCAGCAAAGAAGAAGCGCAGACCATGGGGACATCAAACTACGAGCAGTACTTC
TRBJ1-2	TRBD1	few	TRBV2	CASRRQGRGYTF	TGTGCCAGCAGACGACAGGGGCGAGGCTACACCTTC
TRBJ1-1	TRBD1	many	TRBV12-3/TRBV12-4	CASSFIAGGTEAFF	TGTGCCAGCAGTTTTATCGCAGGGGGCACTGAAGCTTTCTTT
TRBJ1-2	.	.	TRBV5-1	CASSTYPQGSGYTF	TGCGCCAGCAGCACCTACCCCCAGGGATCCGGCTACACCTTC
TRBJ2-2	.	.	TRBV11-3	CASSLLVGASGELFF	TGTGCCAGCAGCTTACTTGTTGGAGCTTCCGGGGAGCTGTTTTTT
TRBJ2-2	TRBD1	.	TRBV20-1	CSASGDSPSGSTGELFF	TGCAGTGCTAGCGGGGACAGCCCCTCTGGATCCACCGGGGAGCTGTTTTTT
TRBJ2-7	.	.	TRBV6-1	CASSKARGGYEQYF	TGTGCCAGCAGTAAAGCAAGAGGTGGCTACGAGCAGTACTTC
TRBJ2-5	.	.	TRBV10-2	CASSESGRSGETQYF	TGCGCCAGCAGTGAGAGTGGGAGAAGCGGGGAGACCCAGTACTTC